This TCR beta chain was documented in a study of CD8+ T cells in alopecia areata. Study at large: Each of the treated patients was given oral tofacitinib, 5 to 10 mg twice daily, for moderate-to-severe alopecia areata. Overall study results and limits: Scalp sample sequencing also detects resident alphabeta T cells of normal skin.

After isolation, RNA underwent reverse transcription to generate cDNA as the sequencing template. TCRdb keeps only in-frame clones here, not all; method: immunoSEQ multiplex PCR. The sample consists of roughly 250,000 clones, about two thirds of them appearing once. With respect to this clone: Its specificity is unknown.

This receptor was taken from a human donor with alopecia areata. Sequencing was performed on CD4+ T cells sorted from blood, taken at week 0.

The CDR3 DNA sequence: TGTGCCAGCAGCCAAGTTCGGGCGGCCACAGATACGCAGTATTTT. Residues: CASSQVRAATDTQYF. This sequence joins TRBV14 and TRBJ2-3, with D uncertain. The CDR3 has 15 amino acids. Trimming stripped 1 base from V and 2 bases from J, with 10 bases between. Germline CDR1 and CDR2: SGHDN and FVKESK.